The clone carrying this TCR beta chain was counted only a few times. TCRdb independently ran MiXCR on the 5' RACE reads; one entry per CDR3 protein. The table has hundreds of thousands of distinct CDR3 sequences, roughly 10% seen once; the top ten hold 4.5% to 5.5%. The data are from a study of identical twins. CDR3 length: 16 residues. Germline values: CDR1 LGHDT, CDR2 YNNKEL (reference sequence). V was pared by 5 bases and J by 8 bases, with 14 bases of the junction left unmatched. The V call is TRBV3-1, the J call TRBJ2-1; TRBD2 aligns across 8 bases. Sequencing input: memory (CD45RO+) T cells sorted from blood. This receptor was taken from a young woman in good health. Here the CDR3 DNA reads TGTGCCAGCAGCTTTAATGCGGGGGGCCCCTTGGATGAGCAGTTCTTC. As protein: CASSFNAGGPLDEQFF.